Each of the 20 T cell receptor beta chains below was sequenced from the same sample in a study of shared clonotypes between healthy human individuals. Some clones are missing from TCRdb's copy, which holds only in-frame ones; the method was immunoSEQ multiplex PCR. The sample records about 2.4 million clones, more than 85% being singletons. The source material was naive CD4+ T cells from PBMCs. Subset defined: CD45RA+ positively selected. The receptor set was obtained from a man younger than 30 in good health. Some clones in this sample may be carry-over from other donors' samples.

The chain uses TRBV7-8 and TRBJ2-2; unclear D gene. There are 15 residues in the CDR3. The germline CDR1 and CDR2 sequences are SGHVS and FQNEAQ. V was clipped by 5 bases and J by 0 bases, with 10 bases between them. The CDR3, as DNA: TGTGCCAGCAGCCCCGGACGCGCGAACACCGGGGAGCTGTTTTTT. It yields the protein CASSPGRANTGELFF.

The chain is built from TRBV7-8 and TRBJ1-1, with D maybe TRBD1 (5 bases). V lost 7 bases and J 4 bases, leaving 16 bases between the germline ends. This CDR3 is built from 14 residues. CDR1 and CDR2 (germline): SGHVS, FQNEAQ. CDR3 residues: CASIKGGDSTEAFF. CDR3 bases: TGTGCCAGCATCAAGGGAGGGGATAGCACTGAAGCTTTCTTT.

The genes are TRBV29-1 and TRBJ1-3; D may be TRBD1 (6 bases). The germline V gene encodes CDR1 SQVTM and CDR2 ANQGSEA. Trimming cost V 2 bases and J 1 base, with 9 bases left between them. CDR3 length equals 14 residues. The CDR3 reads CSVEPGASGNTIYF. The CDR3 DNA reads as TGCAGCGTTGAACCGGGGGCATCTGGAAACACCATATATTTT.

The V gene is TRBV29-1, the J gene TRBJ2-5, with 9 bases fitting TRBD2. The junction had 11 bases not matched to a gene; V was cut back by 5 bases and J by 4 bases. There are 15 residues in the CDR3. The germline V gene encodes CDR1 SQVTM and CDR2 ANQGSEA. CDR3 coding DNA: TGCAGCGTTCTAGCGGGGCATATGATCGGAGAGACCCAGTACTTC. Translating gives CSVLAGHMIGETQYF.

The chain uses TRBV2 and TRBJ2-1; either TRBD1 or TRBD2 may supply D (6 bases each). CDR3 length equals 14 residues. Trimming cost V 7 bases and J 2 bases, with 12 bases left between them. CDR1 is SNHLY and CDR2 is FYNNEI in the germline V gene. The CDR3 sequence is CASTGASPYNEQFF. The DNA for the CDR3 is TGTGCCAGCACGGGGGCGTCGCCCTACAATGAGCAGTTCTTC.

This chain joins TRBV6-1 and TRBJ1-4; 8 nucleotides match TRBD1. Trimming cost V 6 bases and J 8 bases; bases outside gene matches: 5. The CDR3 is 13 amino acids. The V gene's germline CDR1 is MNHNS and CDR2 SASEGT. CDR3 sequence (DNA): TGTGCCAGCAGAGACAGGGGCTTCGAAAAACTGTTTTTT. Residues: CASRDRGFEKLFF.

This clone was observed a few times. V gene TRBV7-9 combines with J gene TRBJ1-1; unclear D gene. The ends were cut back, 2 bases at V and 0 bases at J, with 4 bases in the middle. Looked up from germline, CDR1 is SEHNR and CDR2 is FQNEAQ (reference sequence). This CDR3 has 13 residues. The CDR3 sequence: CASSLIMNTEAFF. CDR3 nucleotides: TGTGCCAGCAGCTTAATCATGAACACTGAAGCTTTCTTT. The variable domain in full, completed from reference TRBV7-9 and TRBJ1-1, reads DTGVSQNPRHKITKRGQNVTFRCDPISEHNRLYWYRQTLGQGPEFLTYFQNEAQLEKSRLLSDRFSAERPKGSFSTLEIQRTEQGDSAMYLCASSLIMNTEAFFGQGTRLTVV.

The V call is TRBV29-1, the J call TRBJ1-1; 10 positions match TRBD1. The CDR3 totals 15 residues. From germline, CDR1 is SQVTM and CDR2 ANQGSEA. V shed 3 bases, J shed 0 bases, and the junction held 4 bases outside the gene matches. As DNA, the CDR3 is TGCAGCGTTGACGGGACAGGGGCTTTGAACACTGAAGCTTTCTTT. Its translation is CSVDGTGALNTEAFF.

V usage is TRBV6-1 and J usage is TRBJ1-2; no definite D call. Trimming stripped 7 bases from V and 0 bases from J, with 15 bases between. Germline V lookup: CDR1 MNHNS, CDR2 SASEGT. The CDR3 has 15 residues. CDR3 DNA sequence: TGTGCCAGCACCCCCCGCAGGAGCACTAACTATGGCTACACCTTC. Protein product: CASTPRRSTNYGYTF.

The CDR3 DNA is TGTGCCAGCAGCCGTGCCCGGTGGGGGGAGGGTATTTACGAGCAGTACTTC. This gives the protein CASSRARWGEGIYEQYF. The chain uses TRBV5-4 and TRBJ2-7; 7 bases are a match to TRBD2. CDR1 is SGHNT and CDR2 is YYREEE in the germline V gene (reference sequence). V shed 4 bases and J 4 bases; nucleotides not matched to a gene: 17. The CDR3 totals 17 residues.

The J gene is TRBJ1-1, the V gene TRBV18, with D maybe TRBD1 (6 bases). The ends were cut back, 1 base at V and 4 bases at J, with 10 bases in the middle. Germline CDR1 and CDR2: KGHSH and LQKENI. The CDR3 consists of 14 residues. This CDR3 is CASSPQQGSTEAFF. The CDR3 DNA follows: TGTGCCAGCTCACCACAACAGGGTAGCACTGAAGCTTTCTTT.

The CDR3 bases are TGTGCCAGCAGCCGCAACCCCGGGACCTGGGGAACAGATACGCAGTATTTT. It is translated as CASSRNPGTWGTDTQYF. The chain joins TRBV5-4 to TRBJ2-3; possibly TRBD1 or TRBD2 for D (5 bases each). Trimming took 4 bases from V and 3 from J, leaving 21 bases between them. CDR3 length: 17 residues. Germline loops: CDR1 SGHNT, CDR2 YYREEE (reference sequence).

For the CDR3, the DNA is TGTGCCAGCATGAGGGGGGAACTTTACGAGCAGTACTTC. Translated: CASMRGELYEQYF. V is TRBV2 and J is TRBJ2-7; possibly TRBD1 or TRBD2 for D (6 bases each). The V and J ends lost 7 bases and 4 bases respectively, with 14 bases between them. The CDR3 has 13 amino acids. Germline assignment: CDR1 SNHLY and CDR2 FYNNEI.

The chain links TRBV5-4 to TRBJ1-2; 7 bases are shared with TRBD1. V trimming: 4 bases; J trimming: 5 bases; junction bases outside the gene matches: 8. The CDR3 sequence is 14 residues long. Germline assignment: CDR1 SGHNT and CDR2 YYREEE (reference sequence). Here the CDR3 reads CASSPDRVGYGYTF. In nucleotides, the CDR3 is TGTGCCAGCAGCCCCGACAGGGTTGGGTATGGCTACACCTTC.

This clone was detected once. The chain is built from TRBV6-5 and TRBJ2-1; D ambiguous. The germline V gene encodes CDR1 MNHEY and CDR2 SVGAGI. Trimming left V 6 bases short and J 9 bases short, with 9 bases between. This CDR3 has 11 residues. The CDR3 is CASSRDREQFF. CDR3 nucleotide sequence: TGTGCCAGCAGCCGAGACCGTGAGCAGTTCTTC.

The chain employs TRBV27 and TRBJ2-1, with D maybe TRBD1 (6 bases). This CDR3 comprises 15 residues. V was clipped by 2 bases and J by 2 bases, with 10 bases between them. Germline-derived CDR1 and CDR2 are MNHEY and SMNVEV (reference sequence). The CDR3 nucleotides read TGTGCCAGCAGTTTAGAGGCAGGGGCCTACAATGAGCAGTTCTTC. This gives the protein CASSLEAGAYNEQFF.

A remark on this clone: At the DNA level, this CDR3 is encoded by other sequences in the same sample as well. The CDR3 nucleotides read TGTGCCAGCAGTCCCCCGGGCGGCTATGGCTACACCTTC. It is translated as CASSPPGGYGYTF. The chain has TRBV28 and TRBJ1-2; D not certain. The CDR3 runs 13 residues. Germline V gene sequence: CDR1 MDHEN, CDR2 SYDVKM. Between the trimmed V and J ends, which lost 5 bases and 4 bases, there was a span of 11 bases.

This chain uses TRBV18 with TRBJ1-1; tentatively, D is TRBD1 (6 bases). Per germline, CDR1 KGHSH and CDR2 LQKENI. V was clipped by 4 bases and J by 6 bases, with 9 bases between them. The CDR3 runs to 12 residues. The CDR3 loop is CASSQQGPEAFF. DNA of the CDR3: TGTGCCAGCTCACAACAGGGTCCTGAAGCTTTCTTT.

The chain couples TRBV5-1 to TRBJ1-1; 7 bases map to TRBD1. V lost 5 bases and J lost 10; bases outside the gene matches: 11. This CDR3 region has 13 residues. The germline CDR1 and CDR2 sequences are SGHRS and YFSETQ. The CDR3 DNA sequence: TGCGCCAGCAGTGGATCCGGGGACAGATTAGCTTTCTTT. It codes for CASSGSGDRLAFF.

CDR3 loop: CSVDKQGGDTQYF. In DNA, the CDR3 is TGCAGCGTTGACAAGCAGGGTGGGGATACGCAGTATTTT. This chain connects TRBV29-1 to TRBJ2-3; a weak D match, TRBD1 (5 bases). The CDR3 has 13 residues. CDR1 and CDR2 from the germline V gene are SQVTM and ANQGSEA. The germline V and J ends were trimmed by 3 bases and 6 bases, with 13 bases remaining between them.